This T cell receptor (beta chain) was sequenced in a study of cytomegalovirus exposure and HLA in healthy donors. Study-wide context: The roughly 120 validation repertoires, a later analysis reported, used the same platform as the 666 first-cohort repertoires. General observations from the study: The majority of TCR sequences were rare, yet some public TCRs appeared in many donors. Listed as cytomegalovirus-associated were 150 or so TCR beta chains.

Method: immunoSEQ multiplex PCR; TCRdb's copy keeps in-frame clones and lacks some. This table has more than 85,000 clones, about 88% appearing once. V dropped 7 bases and J dropped 2 bases, with 14 bases sitting between them. The CDR3 has 14 residues. Germline-derived CDR1 and CDR2 are SNHLY and FYNNEI. This clone was detected once. Its antigen is unknown. This sequence originates from a woman between 18 and 29 years old in good health and CMV-seropositive. This chain uses TRBV2 with TRBJ1-1; no definite D call. Sequencing was carried out using PBMCs. CDR3 nucleotides: TGTGCCAGCACCAGAACCGTTGCAAACACTGAAGCTTTCTTT. Protein product: CASTRTVANTEAFF.